The 10 T cell receptor beta chains below come from one sample, sequenced in a study of graft-versus-host responses after intestinal transplantation. For these receptors, no antigen is known. Only in-frame clones appear in the TCRdb table, and some are missing; sequencing was by immunoSEQ multiplex PCR. The data contain under 95,000 clones, roughly 80% of them singletons. The material was unstimulated CD4+ T cells sorted from spleen or lymph node cells, obtained before intestinal transplant. The receptors were sampled from a human donor who received an intestinal transplant.

With regard to this clone: Other DNA sequences in this specimen translate into the identical CDR3. The genes are TRBV4-1 and TRBJ2-1, with 11 bases that match TRBD2. The CDR3 is 14 amino acids. Germline values: CDR1 MGHRA, CDR2 YSYEKL. The ends lost 5 bases at V and 9 bases at J; junction bases unmatched: 6. In DNA form, the CDR3 reads TGCGCCAGCAGCTTAGCGGGGGGGCCGAGTGAGCAGTTCTTC. Translating it yields CASSLAGGPSEQFF.

V usage is TRBV7-8 and J usage is TRBJ2-3, with 10 bases that match TRBD2. J was trimmed by 0 bases and V by 1 base; bases with no gene match: 4. Germline V gene lookup returns CDR1 SGHVS and CDR2 FQNEAQ. The CDR3 contains 17 residues. The CDR3: CASSLETSGLSTDTQYF. The CDR3 DNA is TGTGCCAGCAGCTTAGAGACTAGCGGGCTTAGCACAGATACGCAGTATTTT.

The rearrangement uses TRBV19 and TRBJ1-3; D uncertain. This CDR3 is 16 amino acids long. Germline assignment: CDR1 LNHDA and CDR2 SQIVND (reference sequence). Trimming left V 3 bases short and J 0 bases short, with 12 bases between. The CDR3 sequence is CASSMEQQISGNTIYF. The DNA of the CDR3 is TGTGCCAGTAGTATGGAACAACAGATCTCTGGAAACACCATATATTTT.

The chain combines TRBV9 with TRBJ1-1; perhaps TRBD1 as D (6 bases). The CDR3 extends over 14 amino acids. The ends were cut back, 4 bases at V and 0 bases at J, with 10 bases in the middle. Looked up from germline, CDR1 is SGDLS and CDR2 is YYNGEE. The CDR3 DNA sequence: TGTGCCAGCAGCAAAACAGGGATGAACACTGAAGCTTTCTTT. Translation gives CASSKTGMNTEAFF.

This sequence joins TRBV29-1 and TRBJ2-5; 12 nucleotides line up with TRBD2. The CDR3 spans 15 residues. CDR1 and CDR2 (germline): SQVTM, ANQGSEA. J was trimmed by 4 bases and V by 7 bases; bases with no gene match: 10. CDR3 DNA sequence: TGCAGCGCCGAATCCGCGACTAGCGGGAGAGAGACCCAGTACTTC. Encoded protein: CSAESATSGRETQYF.

The rearrangement links TRBV9 to TRBJ2-7, with D possibly being TRBD2 (5 bases). CDR1 SGDLS and CDR2 YYNGEE come from the germline V gene. The CDR3 has 15 amino acids. V was pared by 0 bases and J by 3 bases, with 13 bases between. Here the CDR3 DNA reads TGTGCCAGCAGCGTAGGTGGGAGTCCCTACTACGAGCAGTACTTC. Protein product: CASSVGGSPYYEQYF.

This clone appeared once. The sample has other DNA sequences that encode this CDR3 too. V is TRBV28 and J is TRBJ2-1, with 9 nucleotides matching TRBD2. Germline V gene lookup returns CDR1 MDHEN and CDR2 SYDVKM. V was pared by 2 bases and J by 1 base, with 3 bases of the junction left unmatched. This CDR3 contains 16 residues. For the CDR3, the DNA is TGTGCCAGCAGTTTACGGCGGGGGGGTTCCTACAATGAGCAGTTCTTC. It yields the protein CASSLRRGGSYNEQFF.

The chain is built from TRBV29-1 and TRBJ2-2; TRBD2 is a possible D gene (6 bases). This CDR3 is built from 14 residues. The germline CDR1 and CDR2 sequences are SQVTM and ANQGSEA. With 4 bases removed from V and 4 bases from J, the gap between germline ends came to 13 bases. CDR3 sequence: CSVGRGLSTGELFF. CDR3 coding DNA: TGCAGCGTTGGGAGGGGATTGAGCACCGGGGAGCTGTTTTTT.

V gene TRBV11-2 combines with J gene TRBJ2-7; 15 bases line up with TRBD2. Germline values: CDR1 SGHAT, CDR2 FQNNGV. J lost 0 bases, V lost 7 bases, and 10 bases had no gene match. CDR3 length: 18 residues. Here the CDR3 reads CASTPWGLAGGYSYEQYF. As DNA, the CDR3 is TGTGCCAGCACTCCATGGGGACTAGCGGGAGGTTACTCCTACGAGCAGTACTTC.

This chain links TRBV4-1 with TRBJ2-1; 12 bases are a match to TRBD2. Losses at the gene ends were 3 bases for V and 7 bases for J; bases not matched to a gene: 4. The CDR3 contains 15 residues. Germline values: CDR1 MGHRA, CDR2 YSYEKL. DNA for the CDR3: TGCGCCAGCAGCCAGACTAGCGGGAGTAGGAATGAGCAGTTCTTC. Amino acid sequence: CASSQTSGSRNEQFF.